This T cell receptor beta chain was recovered during a study of cytomegalovirus exposure and HLA in healthy donors. Overall study findings and caveats: No immune exposure information besides CMV serostatus was available. Later work found most CMV-associated TCR beta chains apparently HLA-restricted. Rarity held for most TCR sequences, but there were some public TCRs that occurred in many donors. The authors enumerated 180 or so TCR beta chains as linked to cytomegalovirus.

A note on this clone: Antigen: not known.

The PCR made use of 60 Vbeta and 13 Jbeta primers. TCRdb keeps only in-frame clones here, not all; method: immunoSEQ multiplex PCR. Here the sample spans 60,000 to 85,000 clones, more than 55% being singletons. V was clipped by 3 bases and J by 5 bases; unmatched bases: 5. The CDR3 length is 14 residues. The germline gives CDR1 SGDLS, CDR2 YYNGEE. The V call is TRBV9, the J call TRBJ1-2; 9 positions match TRBD1. The specimen was PBMCs. This sequence was found in a man in his sixties in good health and CMV-seropositive. The CDR3 DNA sequence: TGTGCCAGCAGCGAGGGAGACAGGGGGTATGGCTACACCTTC. As protein: CASSEGDRGYGYTF.